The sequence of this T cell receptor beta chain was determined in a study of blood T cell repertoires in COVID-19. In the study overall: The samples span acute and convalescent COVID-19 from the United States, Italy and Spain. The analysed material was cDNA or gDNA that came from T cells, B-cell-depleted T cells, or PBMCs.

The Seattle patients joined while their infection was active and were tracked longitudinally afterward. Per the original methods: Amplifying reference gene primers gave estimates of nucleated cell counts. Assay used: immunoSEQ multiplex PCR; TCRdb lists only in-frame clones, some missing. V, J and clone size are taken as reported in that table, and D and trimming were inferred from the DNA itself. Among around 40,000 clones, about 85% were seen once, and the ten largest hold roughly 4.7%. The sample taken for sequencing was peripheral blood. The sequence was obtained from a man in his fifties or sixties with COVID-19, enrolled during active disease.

CDR3 amino acids: CASSPPEWDMYAGELFF. CDR3 DNA sequence: TGTGCCAGCTCACCACCGGAATGGGACATGTACGCCGGGGAGCTGTTTTTT. The rearrangement joins TRBV18 to TRBJ2-2, with D possibly TRBD1 on 6 matching bases. V dropped 0 bases and J dropped 6 bases, with 17 bases sitting between them. Per the germline V gene, CDR1 is KGHSH and CDR2 is LQKENI. This CDR3 contains 17 residues.